This T cell receptor (beta chain) derives from a study of graft-versus-host responses after intestinal transplantation. Study-level information: Anti-thymocyte globulin served as induction for all recipients, who then took tacrolimus and steroids for roughly 3 years.

The germline gives CDR1 MNHEY, CDR2 SMNVEV (reference sequence). Unmatched junction bases numbered 2, after V lost 3 bases and J lost 0 bases. CDR3 length: 16 amino acids. Overall study results and limits: When patients had graft-donor T cell macrochimerism, their allografts held high graft-versus-host to host-versus-graft clonal ratios.

Judged by abundance, this clone is medium-sized. Data came from immunoSEQ multiplex PCR; TCRdb stores just in-frame clones and leaves some out. The profile shows 7,000 or so clones, over 25% of them singletons. The chain uses TRBV27 and TRBJ2-1, with TRBD2 matching over 10 bases. The material was alloreactive CD4+ T cells from a mixed lymphocyte reaction culture, obtained before intestinal transplant. This sample's subset: CFSE-low proliferating T cells sorted from roughly six-day pre-transplant mixed lymphocyte reaction (GvH or HvG direction). The TCR was taken from a human patient who received an intestinal transplant. This CDR3 reads CASSFVAGGSYNEQFF. CDR3 sequence (DNA): TGTGCCAGCAGTTTCGTAGCGGGAGGCTCCTACAATGAGCAGTTCTTC.